This T cell receptor (beta chain) was retrieved from a study of blood T cell repertoires in COVID-19. Overall study context: T cells, B-cell-depleted T cells, or PBMCs supplied cDNA or gDNA.

This CDR3 has 15 amino acids. Per the germline V gene, CDR1 is SNHLY and CDR2 is FYNNEI. Between the trimmed V and J ends, which lost 6 bases and 4 bases, there was a span of 15 bases. Generated by immunoSEQ multiplex PCR, the TCRdb table keeps only in-frame clones and is missing some. The sample has about 400,000 clones, 85% to 90% seen once. The TCR was taken from a young woman with acute COVID-19. Sequenced input: PBMCs or T cells enriched from blood (not recorded which). The chain employs TRBV2 and TRBJ2-2, with D possibly being TRBD1 (6 bases). CDR3 nucleotide sequence: TGTGCCAGCAGGGGGACAAGCCTTGGCACCGGGGAGCTGTTTTTT. It yields the protein CASRGTSLGTGELFF.